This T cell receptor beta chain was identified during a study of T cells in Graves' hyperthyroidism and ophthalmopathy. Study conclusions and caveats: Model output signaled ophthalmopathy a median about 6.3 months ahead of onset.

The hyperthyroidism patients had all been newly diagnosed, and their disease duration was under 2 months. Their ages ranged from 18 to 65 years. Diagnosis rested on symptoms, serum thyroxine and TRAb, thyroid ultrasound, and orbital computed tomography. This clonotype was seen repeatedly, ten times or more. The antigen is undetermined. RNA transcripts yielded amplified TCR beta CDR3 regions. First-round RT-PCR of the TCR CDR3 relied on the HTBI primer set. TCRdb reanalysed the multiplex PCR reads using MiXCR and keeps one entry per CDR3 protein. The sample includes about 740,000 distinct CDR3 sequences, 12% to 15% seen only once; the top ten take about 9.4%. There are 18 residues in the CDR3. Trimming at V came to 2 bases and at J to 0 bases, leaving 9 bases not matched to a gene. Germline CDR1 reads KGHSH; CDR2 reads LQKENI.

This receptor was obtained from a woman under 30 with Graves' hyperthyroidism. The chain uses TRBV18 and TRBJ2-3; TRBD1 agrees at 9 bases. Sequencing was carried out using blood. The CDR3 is CASSPTLTGGVSTDTQYF. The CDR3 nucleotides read TGTGCCAGCTCACCAACCCTGACAGGGGGGGTCAGCACAGATACGCAGTATTTT.